Listed here are 15 T cell receptor beta chains from one sample, sequenced in a study of blood T cell repertoires in COVID-19. TCRdb keeps only in-frame clones here, not all; method: immunoSEQ multiplex PCR. Of under 300,000 clones listed, 70% to 90% are singletons. What was sequenced was peripheral blood. The source of these receptors is a man aged 55 to 70 with acute or convalescent COVID-19.

V is TRBV24-1 and J is TRBJ2-1; 11 nucleotides match TRBD2. Per the germline V gene, CDR1 is KGHDR and CDR2 is SFDVKD. This CDR3 is built from 15 residues. Trimming removed 2 bases from V and 8 bases from J; junction bases left unmatched: 4. CDR3 region: CATSDSSGRFYEQFF. CDR3 nucleotides: TGTGCCACCAGTGATTCTAGCGGGAGGTTTTATGAGCAGTTCTTC.

The V call is TRBV7-8, the J call TRBJ2-7, with a possible D match to TRBD2 (6 bases). The CDR3 spans 16 residues. Deletions cut 0 bases from V and 4 bases from J, with 16 bases between. From germline, CDR1 is SGHVS and CDR2 FQNEAQ. The CDR3 nucleotides read TGTGCCAGCAGCTTAGCCCCGCCCGGTGGAGGGTACGAGCAGTACTTC. This encodes CASSLAPPGGGYEQYF.

The V call is TRBV9, the J call TRBJ2-3; weak D call: TRBD2 (6 bases). V lost 3 bases to trimming and J lost 3 bases, with 17 bases between them. CDR3 length: 16 residues. Germline CDR1 is SGDLS and CDR2 is YYNGEE. CDR3 nucleotide sequence: TGTGCCAGCAGCGCCCCCGGGGGTGGGGAAACAGATACGCAGTATTTT. It codes for CASSAPGGGETDTQYF.

CDR3 region: CASSLAGKVRNQPQHF. In DNA, the CDR3 is TGTGCCAGCAGCTTGGCCGGGAAAGTCCGCAATCAGCCCCAGCATTTT. This sequence joins TRBV5-6 and TRBJ1-5; D remains unclear. The germline gives CDR1 SGHDT, CDR2 YYEEEE. The V end lost 0 bases, the J end lost 2 bases, and 12 bases lay between the germline ends. This CDR3 is 16 amino acids long. The full variable domain, with the rest looked up from reference TRBV5-6 and TRBJ1-5, is DAGVTQSPTHLIKTRGQQVTLRCSPKSGHDTVSWYQQALGQGPQFIFQYYEEEERQRGNFPDRFSGHQFPNYSSELNVNALLLGDSALYLCASSLAGKVRNQPQHFGDGTRLSIL.

This clone appeared once. CDR3 loop: CASSWTSGKDEQFF. The CDR3, as DNA: TGTGCCAGCAGTTGGACTAGCGGGAAGGATGAGCAGTTCTTC. This chain joins TRBV6-5 and TRBJ2-1; 12 bases align to TRBD2. The V gene's germline CDR1 is MNHEY and CDR2 SVGAGI. The CDR3 is made up of 14 amino acids. V dropped 4 bases and J dropped 8; count of bases not matched to a gene: 3.

Ten or more counts support this clone. In DNA, the CDR3 is TGTGCCAGCAGCGTTCAGGAGGTTTGGGGAGTCGAGCAGTACTTC. Amino acid sequence: CASSVQEVWGVEQYF. The V call is TRBV9, the J call TRBJ2-7; D is possibly TRBD2 (5 bases). Germline V gene data show CDR1 as SGDLS and CDR2 as YYNGEE. The V gene lost 2 bases and the J gene lost 6 bases, with 18 bases spanning the gap. The CDR3 covers 15 residues.

The genes are TRBV5-1 and TRBJ1-3; D is unresolved. Germline V gene data show CDR1 as SGHRS and CDR2 as YFSETQ. Between the trimmed V and J ends, which lost 0 bases and 4 bases, there was a span of 11 bases. CDR3 length equals 15 residues. CDR3 bases: TGCGCCAGCAGCTTGGTTCCCCGCGAGGGAAACACCATATATTTT. Amino acids: CASSLVPREGNTIYF. The complete variable domain, with remaining parts taken from reference TRBV5-1 and TRBJ1-3, reads KAGVTQTPRYLIKTRGQQVTLSCSPISGHRSVSWYQQTPGQGLQFLFEYFSETQRNKGNFPGRFSGRQFSNSRSEMNVSTLELGDSALYLCASSLVPREGNTIYFGEGSWLTVV.

V gene TRBV19 combines with J gene TRBJ2-7; 8 bases match TRBD1. V trimming: 7 bases; J trimming: 5 bases; junction bases outside the gene matches: 10. Per the germline V gene, CDR1 is LNHDA and CDR2 is SQIVND (reference sequence). This CDR3 contains 14 residues. The CDR3 DNA follows: TGTGCCAGTAACTCACAGGGGGGCCACCACGAGCAGTACTTC. Its protein is CASNSQGGHHEQYF. The whole variable domain, filled in from reference TRBV19 and TRBJ2-7, reads DGGITQSPKYLFRKEGQNVTLSCEQNLNHDAMYWYRQDPGQGLRLIYYSQIVNDFQKGDIAEGYSVSREKKESFPLTVTSAQKNPTAFYLCASNSQGGHHEQYFGPGTRLTVT.

This chain joins TRBV11-3 and TRBJ2-5, with 7 nucleotides matching TRBD2. This CDR3 contains 14 residues. The junction had 7 bases not matched to a gene; V was cut back by 6 bases and J by 3 bases. Looked up from germline, CDR1 is SGHNT and CDR2 is YENEEA. The CDR3: CASRQTGGEETQYF. DNA of the CDR3: TGTGCCAGCAGACAGACGGGAGGCGAAGAGACCCAGTACTTC.

This rearrangement joins TRBV30 to TRBJ1-2, with 7 nucleotides matching TRBD1. Germline V gives CDR1 GTSNPN, CDR2 SVGIG (reference sequence). The CDR3 is 17 amino acids. Trimming took 3 bases from V and 5 from J; bases not matched to a gene: 18. CDR3 amino acids: CAWRSPGRGSGLYGYTF. DNA of the CDR3: TGTGCCTGGAGGTCCCCGGGCAGGGGGTCAGGCCTATATGGCTACACCTTC.

The table lists this clone with a count of one. The rearrangement uses TRBV6-5 and TRBJ1-1, with TRBD1 matching over 9 bases. V gave up 0 bases and J gave up 5 bases; unmatched junction bases: 4. Germline V lookup: CDR1 MNHEY, CDR2 SVGAGI. This CDR3 spans 15 amino acids. CDR3 coding DNA: TGTGCCAGCAGTTACTCGTTACAGGGGGCAACTGAAGCTTTCTTT. It translates to CASSYSLQGATEAFF.

The V and J genes are TRBV6-5 and TRBJ1-3; a possible D gene is TRBD1 (5 bases). Trimming removed 9 bases from V and 0 bases from J, with 15 bases in between. Germline lookup yields CDR1 MNHEY and CDR2 SVGAGI. The CDR3 is made up of 15 amino acids. The CDR3 nucleotides read TGTGCCAGTTCGATCGGACAACGCTCTGGAAACACCATATATTTT. Amino acids: CASSIGQRSGNTIYF.

The chain joins TRBV6-1 to TRBJ1-1; D is ambiguous. V was shortened by 3 bases and J by 5 bases, with 10 bases between the two germline ends. The CDR3 runs 13 residues. Germline V gene data show CDR1 as MNHNS and CDR2 as SASEGT. The CDR3 sequence: CASSDRGRTEAFF. The CDR3 nucleotides are TGTGCCAGCAGTGATAGAGGAAGGACTGAAGCTTTCTTT.

The V and J genes are TRBV6-2 or TRBV6-3 and TRBJ1-5; a possible D gene is TRBD1 (5 bases). The germline V gene encodes CDR1 MNHEY and CDR2 SVGEGT. V gave up 7 bases and J gave up 5 bases, with 21 bases separating them. This CDR3 has 16 residues. The CDR3 here is CASIPRGGHRYQPQHF. The CDR3 DNA is TGTGCCAGCATCCCGAGGGGAGGGCACAGGTATCAGCCCCAGCATTTT.

This chain joins TRBV2 and TRBJ2-1; possibly TRBD1 for D (5 bases). Germline assignment: CDR1 SNHLY and CDR2 FYNNEI. CDR3 length: 15 residues. Trimming took 1 base from V and 2 from J, leaving 9 bases between them. DNA of the CDR3: TGTGCCAGCAGTGAAGATGAAGGGGCCTACAATGAGCAGTTCTTC. This translates into CASSEDEGAYNEQFF. The complete variable domain, with remaining parts taken from reference TRBV2 and TRBJ2-1, reads EPEVTQTPSHQVTQMGQEVILRCVPISNHLYFYWYRQILGQKVEFLVSFYNNEISEKSEIFDDQFSVERPDGSNFTLKIRSTKLEDSAMYFCASSEDEGAYNEQFFGPGTRLTVL.